This T cell receptor (beta chain) derives from a study of blood T cell repertoires in COVID-19. Study details: The study drew acute and convalescent COVID-19 samples from the United States, Italy and Spain. In each case, the material was cDNA or gDNA derived from T cells, B-cell-depleted T cells, or PBMCs.

Germline V gene data show CDR1 as MNHEY and CDR2 as SMNVEV (reference sequence). Trimming at V came to 7 bases and at J to 7 bases, leaving 4 bases not matched to a gene. The CDR3 has 13 amino acids. Original data processing: Amplifying reference gene primers gave estimates of nucleated cell counts. TCRdb keeps only in-frame clones here, not all; method: immunoSEQ multiplex PCR. V, J and clone size reflect that table, while D and trimming were determined from the DNA. The sample carries just over 300,000 clones, just under 90% recorded once. Those enrolled in Seattle joined during active infection and were followed longitudinally afterward.

The sequence was collected from a woman in her thirties with COVID-19, enrolled during active disease. This chain uses TRBV27 with TRBJ1-6; 7 positions agree with TRBD1. The material sequenced was peripheral blood. In DNA, the CDR3 is TGTGCCAGCAAAAAGGGGGCGAATTCACCCCTCCACTTT. Protein: CASKKGANSPLHF.